This TCR beta chain was sequenced during a study of CD8+ T cells in alopecia areata. For the study at large: Treatment of the treated patients consisted of oral tofacitinib, 5 to 10 mg twice daily. General study results and limits: Scalp clonality and expanded CD8+ clones among the top 100 were significantly decreased by tofacitinib. Many expanded lesional clones remained in scalp and blood on tofacitinib.

On this clone itself: What it binds is unknown.

This sample's treatment: oral pan-JAK inhibitor, 5-10 mg twice daily. The authors extracted RNA and reverse transcribed it into cDNA as the sequencing template. Clones were read by immunoSEQ multiplex PCR, and TCRdb kept only the in-frame ones, dropping some. The sample lists 95,000 to 100,000 clones, roughly 56% occurring once. Looked up from germline, CDR1 is SEHNR and CDR2 is FQNEAQ (reference sequence). The CDR3 extends over 14 amino acids. V was shortened by 0 bases and J by 5 bases, with 11 bases between the two germline ends. Here the sequenced sample was CD8+ T cells sorted from blood, taken at approximately week 56, from a patient treated with tofacitinib. The J gene is TRBJ2-7, the V gene TRBV7-9, with D perhaps assigned TRBD1 or TRBD2 (7 bases each). This receptor was obtained from a human donor with alopecia areata. For the CDR3, the DNA is TGTGCCAGCAGCTTAGCCAGGGGGGGCGACGAGCAGTACTTC. As protein: CASSLARGGDEQYF.